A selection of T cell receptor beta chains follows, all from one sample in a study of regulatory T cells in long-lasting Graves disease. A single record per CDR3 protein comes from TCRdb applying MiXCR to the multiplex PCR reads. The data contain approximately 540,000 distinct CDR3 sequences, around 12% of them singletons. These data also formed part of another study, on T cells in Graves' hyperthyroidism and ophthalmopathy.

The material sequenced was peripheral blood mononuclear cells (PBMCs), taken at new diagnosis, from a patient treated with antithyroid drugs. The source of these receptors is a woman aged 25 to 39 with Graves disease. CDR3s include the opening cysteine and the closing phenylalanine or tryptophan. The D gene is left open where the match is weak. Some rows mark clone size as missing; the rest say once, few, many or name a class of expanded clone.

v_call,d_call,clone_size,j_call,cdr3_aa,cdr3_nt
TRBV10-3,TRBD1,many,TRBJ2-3,CAISEPTGEETDTQYF,TGTGCCATCAGTGAGCCGACAGGGGAGGAGACAGATACGCAGTATTTT
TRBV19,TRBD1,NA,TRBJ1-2,CASSIGGGARGYTF,TGTGCCAGTAGTATAGGAGGGGGCGCGCGGGGCTACACCTTC
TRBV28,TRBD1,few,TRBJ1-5,CASGTGVWGNQPQHF,TGTGCCAGCGGAACAGGGGTTTGGGGAAATCAGCCCCAGCATTTT
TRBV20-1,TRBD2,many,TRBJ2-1,CSAPEPSGLVRNEQFF,TGCAGTGCCCCTGAACCCTCGGGACTAGTTAGAAATGAGCAGTTCTTC
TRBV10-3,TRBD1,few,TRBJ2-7,CAISGQGVREQYF,TGTGCCATCTCGGGACAGGGGGTGCGCGAGCAGTACTTC
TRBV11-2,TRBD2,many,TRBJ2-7,CASSGLSGRSPYEQYF,TGTGCCAGCAGCGGTCTAAGCGGGAGGTCTCCCTACGAGCAGTACTTC
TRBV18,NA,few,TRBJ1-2,CASSPRTRDGYTF,TGTGCCAGCTCACCACGTACCAGGGATGGCTACACCTTC
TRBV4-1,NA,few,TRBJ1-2,CASSQGPQEANYGYTF,TGCGCCAGCAGCCAAGGCCCACAGGAAGCTAACTATGGCTACACCTTC
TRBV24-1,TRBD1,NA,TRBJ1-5,CATGQGPGQPQHF,TGTGCCACCGGACAGGGCCCGGGGCAGCCCCAGCATTTT
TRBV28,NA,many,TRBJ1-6,CASSLWDRSSPLHF,TGTGCCAGCAGTTTATGGGACAGAAGTTCACCCCTCCACTTT
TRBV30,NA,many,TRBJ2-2,CAWSWGAGTGELFF,TGTGCCTGGAGTTGGGGAGCAGGCACCGGGGAGCTGTTTTTT
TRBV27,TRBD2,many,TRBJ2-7,CASSTLAAPPYEQYF,TGTGCCAGCAGTACCCTAGCGGCCCCCCCCTACGAGCAGTACTTC
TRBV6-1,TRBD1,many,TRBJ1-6,CASTPKGQNYNSPLHF,TGTGCCAGCACCCCGAAGGGACAGAACTATAATTCACCCCTCCACTTT
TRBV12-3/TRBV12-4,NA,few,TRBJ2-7,CASSPTGGLYEQYF,TGTGCCAGCAGTCCCACCGGGGGCCTCTACGAGCAGTACTTC
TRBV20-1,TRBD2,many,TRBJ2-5,CSARLAGSRETQYF,TGCAGTGCTAGGTTAGCGGGGAGTCGCGAGACCCAGTACTTC
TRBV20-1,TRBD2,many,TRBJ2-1,CSASGRAFNEQFF,TGCAGTGCTAGCGGGAGGGCCTTCAATGAGCAGTTCTTC
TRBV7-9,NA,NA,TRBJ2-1,CASIFQNNEQFF,TGTGCCAGCATCTTTCAGAACAATGAGCAGTTCTTC